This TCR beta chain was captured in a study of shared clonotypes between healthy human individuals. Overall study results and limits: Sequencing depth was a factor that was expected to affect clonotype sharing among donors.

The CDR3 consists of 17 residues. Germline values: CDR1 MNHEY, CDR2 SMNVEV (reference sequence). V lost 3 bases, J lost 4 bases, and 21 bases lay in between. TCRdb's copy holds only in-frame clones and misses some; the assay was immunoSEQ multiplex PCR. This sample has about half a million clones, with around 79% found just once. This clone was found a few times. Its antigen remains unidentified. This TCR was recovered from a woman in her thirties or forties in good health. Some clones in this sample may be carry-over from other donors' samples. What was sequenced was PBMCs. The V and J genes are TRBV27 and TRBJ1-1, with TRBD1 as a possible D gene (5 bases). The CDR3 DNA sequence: TGTGCCAGCAGTTTCTCCCTCTTCGGGGGTGGATTCACTGAAGCTTTCTTT. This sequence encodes CASSFSLFGGGFTEAFF.